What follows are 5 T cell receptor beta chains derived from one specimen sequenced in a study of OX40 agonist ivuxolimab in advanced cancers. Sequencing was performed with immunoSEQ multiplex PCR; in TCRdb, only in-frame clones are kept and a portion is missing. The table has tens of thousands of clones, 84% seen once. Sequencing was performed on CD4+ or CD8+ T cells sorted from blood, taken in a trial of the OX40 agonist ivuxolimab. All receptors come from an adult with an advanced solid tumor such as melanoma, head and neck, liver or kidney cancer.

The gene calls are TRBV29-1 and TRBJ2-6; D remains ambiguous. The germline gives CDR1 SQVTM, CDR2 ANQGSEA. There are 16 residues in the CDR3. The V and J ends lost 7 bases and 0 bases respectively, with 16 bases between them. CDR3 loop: CSGLDSGSSGANVLTF. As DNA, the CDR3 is TGCAGCGGGCTTGACTCCGGAAGCTCTGGGGCCAACGTCCTGACTTTC.

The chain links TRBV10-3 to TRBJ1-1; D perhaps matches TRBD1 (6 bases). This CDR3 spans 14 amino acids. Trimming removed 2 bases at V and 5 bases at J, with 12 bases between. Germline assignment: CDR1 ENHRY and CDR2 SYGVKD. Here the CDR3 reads CAISERGGQTEAFF. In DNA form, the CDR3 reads TGTGCCATCAGTGAGCGGGGGGGGCAGACTGAAGCTTTCTTT.

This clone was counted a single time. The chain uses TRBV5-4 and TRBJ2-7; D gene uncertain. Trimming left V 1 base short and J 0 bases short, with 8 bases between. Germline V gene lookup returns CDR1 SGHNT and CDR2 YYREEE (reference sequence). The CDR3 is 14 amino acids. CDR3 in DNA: TGTGCCAGCAGCTTGAGTCCGCTCTCCTACGAGCAGTACTTC. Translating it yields CASSLSPLSYEQYF.

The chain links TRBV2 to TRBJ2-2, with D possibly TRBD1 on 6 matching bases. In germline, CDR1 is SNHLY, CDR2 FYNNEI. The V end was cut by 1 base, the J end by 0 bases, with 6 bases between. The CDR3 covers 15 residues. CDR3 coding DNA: TGTGCCAGCAGTGAAGGGACAGCGAACACCGGGGAGCTGTTTTTT. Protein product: CASSEGTANTGELFF.

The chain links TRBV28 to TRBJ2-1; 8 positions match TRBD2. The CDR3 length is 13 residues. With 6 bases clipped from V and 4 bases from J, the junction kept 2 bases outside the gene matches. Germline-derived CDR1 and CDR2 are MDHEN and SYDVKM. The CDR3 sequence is CASSASGYNEQFF. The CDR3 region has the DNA TGTGCCAGCAGCGCTAGCGGGTACAATGAGCAGTTCTTC. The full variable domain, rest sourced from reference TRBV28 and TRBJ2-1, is DVKVTQSSRYLVKRTGEKVFLECVQDMDHENMFWYRQDPGLGLRLIYFSYDVKMKEKGDIPEGYSVSREKKERFSLILESASTNQTSMYLCASSASGYNEQFFGPGTRLTVL.